A selection of T cell receptor beta chains follows, all from one sample in a study of blood T cell repertoires in COVID-19. Assay: immunoSEQ multiplex PCR; the TCRdb copy retains only in-frame clones and omits some. Of roughly 100,000 clones in the sample, more than 85% are singletons; the top ten hold 3.5% to 4.5%. The sequencing input was peripheral blood. The receptors shown here come from a man between 18 and 35 years old with acute or convalescent COVID-19. CDR3s include the opening cysteine and the closing phenylalanine or tryptophan. The D gene is left open where the match is weak. Some rows have no size entry. The others give once, few or many, or a class for an expanded clone.

>NA|TRBD1|TRBJ2-7|TRBV5-4
CASSFNDRGRYEQYF
TGTGCCAGCAGCTTTAACGACAGGGGGAGGTACGAGCAGTACTTC
>NA|TRBD2|TRBJ2-1|TRBV19
CASTYGLAGVDEQFF
TGTGCCAGTACATACGGGCTAGCGGGAGTCGATGAGCAGTTCTTC
>NA|TRBD1|TRBJ1-1|TRBV5-1
CASSLIAGTGLFSNTEAFF
TGCGCCAGCAGCTTGATTGCCGGGACAGGGTTGTTTAGTAACACTGAAGCTTTCTTT
>once|NA|TRBJ1-2|TRBV30
CAWNLKGLGYGYTF
TGTGCCTGGAATCTTAAGGGACTCGGCTATGGCTACACCTTC
>NA|TRBD2|TRBJ2-7|TRBV7-9
CASSRTSGVGSWEQYF
TGTGCCAGCAGCCGAACTAGCGGGGTTGGAAGTTGGGAGCAGTACTTC
>NA|NA|TRBJ1-5|TRBV6-2/TRBV6-3
CASSYALQGSQPQHF
TGTGCCAGCAGTTACGCGCTCCAGGGTAGTCAGCCCCAGCATTTT
>once|NA|TRBJ1-1|TRBV19
CASSPRGGSEAFF
TGTGCCAGTAGTCCCCGGGGGGGGTCTGAAGCTTTCTTT
>NA|NA|TRBJ2-3|TRBV14
CASSFSTDTQYF
TGTGCCAGCAGCTTCTCCACAGATACGCAGTATTTT
>NA|TRBD1|TRBJ2-7|TRBV7-2
CASSLRQGASYEQYF
TGTGCCAGCAGCTTACGCCAGGGGGCTTCCTACGAGCAGTACTTC
>NA|NA|TRBJ1-2|TRBV4-1
CASSRGEEDGYTF
TGCGCCAGCAGCCGAGGGGAGGAGGATGGCTACACCTTC
>NA|NA|TRBJ2-2|TRBV6-5
CASRVFSEAGELFF
TGTGCCAGCAGGGTTTTTAGCGAGGCCGGGGAGCTGTTTTTT
>NA|NA|TRBJ1-2|TRBV27
CASTPNYGYTF
TGTGCCAGCACTCCTAACTATGGCTACACCTTC
>NA|TRBD1|TRBJ2-7|TRBV18
CASSPPLRDRGEQYF
TGTGCCAGCTCACCACCGTTAAGGGACAGGGGTGAGCAGTACTTC
>NA|TRBD1|TRBJ2-7|TRBV6-5
CASRSRDRGHEQYF
TGTGCCAGCAGATCCCGGGACAGGGGCCACGAGCAGTACTTC
>NA|NA|TRBJ2-3|TRBV12-1
CASSLPRTSGDTSTDTQYF
TGTGCCAGCAGCTTGCCGCGGACTAGCGGGGATACTAGCACAGATACGCAGTATTTT
>NA|TRBD1|TRBJ2-7|TRBV6-2/TRBV6-3
CASSPTGALYEQYF
TGTGCCAGCAGTCCGACAGGGGCTCTCTACGAGCAGTACTTC
>NA|TRBD1|TRBJ1-2|TRBV7-9
CASSSYRDRDISSYGYTF
TGTGCCAGCAGTTCGTACCGGGACAGGGATATCAGTAGCTATGGCTACACCTTC
>once|NA|TRBJ1-1|TRBV12-5
CASAINTEAFF
TGTGCTAGTGCCATCAACACTGAAGCTTTCTTT
>NA|TRBD2|TRBJ2-1|TRBV7-2
CASSLTSGSLNEQFF
TGTGCCAGCAGCCTTACTAGCGGGAGTTTGAATGAGCAGTTCTTC
>NA|TRBD1|TRBJ1-2|TRBV2
CASRLTGDNYGYTF
TGTGCCAGCAGGCTGACAGGGGACAACTATGGCTACACCTTC
>NA|NA|TRBJ1-1|TRBV19
CASSMGAATEAFF
TGTGCCAGTAGTATGGGGGCTGCCACTGAAGCTTTCTTT
>NA|NA|TRBJ2-3|TRBV5-1
CASSSLGPASVGIDTQYF
TGCGCCAGCAGCTCCTTAGGGCCGGCTAGCGTGGGTATAGATACGCAGTATTTT
>NA|TRBD1|TRBJ2-7|TRBV3-1/TRBV3-2
CASSQPGTGGEQYF
TGTGCCAGCAGCCAACCCGGGACAGGGGGAGAGCAGTACTTC
>NA|NA|TRBJ1-2|TRBV11-2
CASSLITGSSPYGYTF
TGTGCCAGCAGCTTAATAACGGGGTCCTCCCCATATGGCTACACCTTC
>few|NA|TRBJ1-3|TRBV12-3/TRBV12-4
CASSLNQNTIYF
TGTGCCAGCAGTTTAAATCAAAACACCATATATTTT
>NA|TRBD1|TRBJ2-3|TRBV5-4
CASSPDRGRTDTQYF
TGTGCCAGCAGCCCTGACAGGGGGCGGACAGATACGCAGTATTTT
>NA|NA|TRBJ2-7|TRBV14
CASSPRFPGIGVYEQYF
TGTGCCAGCAGTCCTAGGTTTCCGGGGATAGGAGTCTACGAGCAGTACTTC
>NA|TRBD1|TRBJ2-1|TRBV5-1
CASSSDRAFNEQFF
TGCGCCAGCAGCTCCGACAGGGCTTTCAATGAGCAGTTCTTC
>few|TRBD1|TRBJ1-3|TRBV5-1
CASSLYTGQRGNTIYF
TGCGCCAGCAGCTTGTACACGGGACAGCGTGGAAACACCATATATTTT
>NA|TRBD1|TRBJ1-2|TRBV5-4
CASSPDLQGIGGYTF
TGTGCCAGCAGCCCGGACCTACAGGGGATCGGTGGCTACACCTTC
>NA|NA|TRBJ2-7|TRBV27
CASSFPPYYEQYF
TGTGCCAGCAGTTTCCCCCCCTACTACGAGCAGTACTTC
>NA|NA|TRBJ2-7|TRBV21-1
CASRKVGHPRDEQYF
TGTGCCAGCAGGAAGGTAGGGCACCCGAGGGACGAGCAGTACTTC